This TCR beta chain is drawn from a study of CD8+ T cells in alopecia areata (dated by TCRdb to between 2018 and 2020). Notes on the research overall: The treated patients took part in an open-label pilot trial in which moderate-to-severe alopecia areata was treated with oral tofacitinib at 5 to 10 mg twice daily. TCRbeta CDR3 regions were amplified by immunoSEQ multiplex PCR using 35 Vbeta forward and 13 Jbeta reverse primers. Patients stayed on tofacitinib for 6 to 18 months and then had 6 months of follow-up off drug so that delayed response and recurrence could be assessed. Scalp tissue and sorted CD4+ and CD8+ peripheral blood T cells from patchy and totalis/universalis alopecia areata patients and from healthy controls were covered by human TCRbeta sequencing. Patients on tofacitinib were biopsied at baseline and after 4 and 24 weeks of treatment, and several of the patients also had a later scalp biopsy. High-throughput TCRbeta sequencing was used to examine T cell clonal expansion in alopecia areata in both the C3H/HeJ mouse model and human patients. RNA was obtained with the PAXgene miRNA kit for fixed scalp, the miRNeasy kit for PBMCs, and the RNeasy kit for mouse skin. Scalp clonality was compared among normal scalp (n=4), patchy alopecia areata scalp (n=8), and alopecia totalis/universalis scalp (n=8).

This clone appeared a single time. Its antigen is not yet known. No much larger clone is present one base from it, and per-base qualities are unavailable. The intended sense of this specimen's time point label: baseline before oral tofacitinib. Lesional scalp punch biopsies and peripheral blood were collected from alopecia areata patients. PBMCs were isolated by density centrifugation and stained for CD3, CD4 and CD8, after which CD4+ and CD8+ T cells were sorted on a FACSAria. From a lookup of the germline V gene, CDR1 and CDR2 are SGDLS and YYNGEE. From cysteine to phenylalanine, the CDR3 is 14 amino acids long. Kept here is only the CDR3 DNA, which spans 42 bases and is read in frame from base 1. V drops 4 bases and J drops 4 bases, leaving 13 bases in between. The library was made by the immunoSEQ multiplex PCR assay. To provide template for TCR sequencing, every sample had RNA extracted and reverse transcribed into cDNA. First-strand cDNA was synthesized using SuperScript III with a 2:1 mix of oligo-dT and random hexamers. A synthetic immune receptor repertoire was used to gauge amplification bias, and whatever bias remained was removed computationally. The paper's processing steps were these. Raw reads were preprocessed to remove errors, and CDR3 was defined by IMGT conventions from the conserved cysteine to phenylalanine. Clonality was computed as 1 minus the Shannon entropy, with the entropy normalized by log2 of the number of productive unique TCRs. Whether each scalp clone was CD4 or CD8 was inferred by checking scalp TCRbeta sequences against the CD4 and CD8 repertoires from sorted blood. TCRdb mirrors the immuneACCESS table, restricted to in-frame sequences. Some clones are absent from its copies; in checked studies, under half trace to an unresolved V gene, and the reason for the others is unknown. D and trimming were read from the DNA, whereas the V and J calls and clone size are those reported in that table. The table for this sample lists 150,000 to 200,000 clones; just over 65% of them were counted only once. The leading ten clones occupy about an eighth of the sample.

Broad study findings and their caveats: Compared with normal scalp, lesional scalp, particularly in alopecia totalis/universalis, had higher clonality and more expanded CD8+ clones, which suggests antigenic drive. Scalp TCR repertoire analysis is complicated because resident alphabeta T cells in normal human skin are also sequenced, whereas mouse skin is dominated by gammadelta T cells. Shared TCR sequences between patients were less evident than in mice, which may be partly attributable to HLA diversity in the patient population.

The receptor comes from a human donor with alopecia areata. The rearrangement joined TRBV9 to TRBJ2-3, with the D gene uncertain. The sequencing used CD8+ T cells sorted from blood, collected at week 0. CDR3 loop: CASSIGRVADTQYF. The DNA sequence is as follows: TGTGCCAGCAGCATAGGAAGGGTTGCAGATACGCAGTATTTT.